This T cell receptor beta chain was identified in a study of CD8 T cells in Susac syndrome. The RNA, roughly 0.45 to 1 ug, was put through reverse transcription using random hexamers. Multiplex immunoSEQ PCR targeted 54 Vbeta and 13 Jbeta TCR beta segments. Using its own MiXCR run on the immunoSEQ multiplex PCR reads, TCRdb lists one record per CDR3 protein. In the table there are fewer than 300,000 distinct CDR3 sequences, approximately 81% of which are singletons. The ends were cut back, 5 bases at V and 7 bases at J, with 14 bases in the middle. CDR1 and CDR2 (germline): SGHTA, FQGNSA. CDR3 length: 14 residues. CD8+ and CD4+ T cells from blood underwent TCR beta sequencing, which was carried out in a high-throughput format. The multiple sclerosis controls were treatment-naive patients with relapsing-remitting disease that was stable or active. Negative isolation yielded CD8+ and CD4+ T cells; FACS enriched TEMRA cells.

The sequence derives from a human donor with multiple sclerosis. The rearrangement uses TRBV7-2 and TRBJ1-4; no reliable D call. The sequenced sample was CD8+ T cells from PBMCs. The CDR3 is CASSTTATREKLFF. In DNA, the CDR3 is TGTGCCAGCAGCACAACAGCAACTCGTGAAAAACTGTTTTTT.